Listed below are T cell receptor beta chains from one sample, sequenced in a study of T cell responses to AZD1222 COVID-19 vaccine. Some clones are missing from TCRdb's copy, which holds only in-frame ones; the method was immunoSEQ multiplex PCR. The sample has 150,000 or so clones; 80% to 90% are singletons. Sample: peripheral blood, taken on day 0 of AZD1222 vaccination. These receptors came from an adult in good health. CDR3s include the opening cysteine and the closing phenylalanine or tryptophan. The order of the fields is J gene, V gene, clone size, D gene, CDR3 protein, CDR3 DNA. A D gene is named only where the DNA matches it firmly. The listing skips clone size in some rows; elsewhere it reads once, few, many or a size class.

j_gene: TRBJ1-6
v_gene: TRBV28
abundance: once
d_gene: .
CDR3aa: CASSLIDNSPLHF
CDR3nt: TGTGCCAGCAGTTTAATTGATAATTCACCCCTCCACTTT

j_gene: TRBJ1-2
v_gene: TRBV28
abundance: .
d_gene: .
CDR3aa: CASSTLTYGYTF
CDR3nt: TGTGCCAGCAGTACTCTTACCTATGGCTACACCTTC

j_gene: TRBJ1-1
v_gene: TRBV18
abundance: .
d_gene: .
CDR3aa: CASSPDLNTEAFF
CDR3nt: TGTGCCAGCTCACCCGACTTGAACACTGAAGCTTTCTTT

j_gene: TRBJ2-3
v_gene: TRBV4-2
abundance: .
d_gene: TRBD2
CDR3aa: CASSQGPSTSGGTDTQYF
CDR3nt: TGTGCCAGCAGCCAAGGTCCCTCTACTAGCGGGGGCACAGATACGCAGTATTTT

j_gene: TRBJ1-3
v_gene: TRBV6-6
abundance: .
d_gene: .
CDR3aa: CASSYQRDSGNTIYF
CDR3nt: TGTGCCAGCAGTTACCAACGGGACTCTGGAAACACCATATATTTT

j_gene: TRBJ2-2
v_gene: TRBV3-1/TRBV3-2
abundance: once
d_gene: TRBD2
CDR3aa: CASSRSGRGTGELFF
CDR3nt: TGTGCCAGCAGCCGTAGCGGGAGAGGTACCGGGGAGCTGTTTTTT

j_gene: TRBJ1-2
v_gene: TRBV10-3
abundance: once
d_gene: TRBD1
CDR3aa: CAISIQGAGGYTF
CDR3nt: TGTGCCATCAGTATACAGGGGGCGGGAGGCTACACCTTC

j_gene: TRBJ1-4
v_gene: TRBV21-1
abundance: .
d_gene: .
CDR3aa: CASSKHRGNEKLFF
CDR3nt: TGTGCCAGCAGCAAACATAGGGGCAACGAAAAACTGTTTTTT

j_gene: TRBJ2-2
v_gene: TRBV4-3
abundance: .
d_gene: TRBD1
CDR3aa: CASSQDQGARGTGELFF
CDR3nt: TGCGCCAGCAGCCAAGACCAGGGGGCGCGGGGCACCGGGGAGCTGTTTTTT

j_gene: TRBJ2-3
v_gene: TRBV18
abundance: .
d_gene: .
CDR3aa: CASSRPLASTDTQYF
CDR3nt: TGTGCCAGCTCCAGACCTTTGGCCAGCACAGATACGCAGTATTTT

j_gene: TRBJ2-3
v_gene: TRBV28
abundance: .
d_gene: .
CDR3aa: CASNAGLGGTDTQYF
CDR3nt: TGTGCCAGCAATGCCGGGCTTGGTGGGACAGATACGCAGTATTTT